The next 22 T cell receptor beta chains were all read from a single sample in a study of blood T cell repertoires in COVID-19. Produced via immunoSEQ multiplex PCR; TCRdb's table is partial and in-frame only. The top ten hold approximately 15% of the sample, which has about 81,000 clones, under 90% seen once. Sample: peripheral blood. The receptor set was obtained from a woman between 65 and 79 years old with acute or convalescent COVID-19.

This clone turned up a few times. The V and J genes are TRBV21-1 and TRBJ2-1; TRBD2 was called by the table and not checked on the DNA. TRBV21-1 is noted as a pseudogene. The CDR3 length is 14 residues. The CDR3 loop reads CASIDGSDHNEQFF. The DNA of the CDR3 is TGTGCCAGCATTGACGGGAGTGACCACAATGAGCAGTTCTTC.

The sample holds one count of this clone. The chain joins TRBV6-5 to TRBJ1-3; 9 bases agree with TRBD1. Germline V gene lookup returns CDR1 MNHEY and CDR2 SVGAGI. The CDR3 runs 16 residues. Trimming took 0 bases from V and 3 from J; bases not matched to a gene: 3. CDR3 coding DNA: TGTGCCAGCAGTTACTCGACAGGGGGATTTGGAAACACCATATATTTT. Encoded protein: CASSYSTGGFGNTIYF.

The chain uses TRBV28 and TRBJ2-5, with TRBD2 matching 13 bases. The ends lost 5 bases at V and 1 base at J; junction bases unmatched: 4. The CDR3 consists of 16 residues. Germline CDR1 reads MDHEN; CDR2 reads SYDVKM. This CDR3 reads CASSATSGGPQETQYF. CDR3 DNA sequence: TGTGCCAGCAGTGCGACTAGCGGGGGGCCCCAAGAGACCCAGTACTTC. The full variable domain, in which reference TRBV28 and TRBJ2-5 provide the parts outside the CDR3, is DVKVTQSSRYLVKRTGEKVFLECVQDMDHENMFWYRQDPGLGLRLIYFSYDVKMKEKGDIPEGYSVSREKKERFSLILESASTNQTSMYLCASSATSGGPQETQYFGPGTRLLVL.

This chain connects TRBV5-1 to TRBJ2-3; 10 nucleotides agree with TRBD1. The V segment lost 3 bases and the J segment 7 bases; nucleotides outside the gene matches: 8. There are 15 residues in the CDR3. CDR1 and CDR2 (germline): SGHRS, YFSETQ. The CDR3 DNA reads as TGCGCCAGCAGCTGGGGGACAGGGGCCACGAATACGCAGTATTTT. Amino acids: CASSWGTGATNTQYF.

The V gene is TRBV27, the J gene TRBJ2-7; 7 bases are a match to TRBD2. Germline V lookup: CDR1 MNHEY, CDR2 SMNVEV (reference sequence). This CDR3 contains 15 residues. V was clipped by 6 bases and J by 0 bases; unmatched bases: 8. The chain's CDR3 is CASRGVAGGSYEQYV. The CDR3 region has the DNA TGTGCCAGCAGAGGAGTAGCGGGCGGCTCCTACGAGCAGTACGTC.

This clone was seen more than once but under ten times. Other DNA sequences of this sample code for an identical CDR3. The CDR3 region is CASSPRDRDSYGYTF. CDR3 DNA sequence: TGTGCCAGCAGCCCCCGGGACAGGGACAGCTATGGCTACACCTTC. The V and J genes are TRBV5-4 and TRBJ1-2; 9 nucleotides agree with TRBD1. Trimming removed 4 bases from V and 4 bases from J; junction bases left unmatched: 8. Germline V CDR1 and CDR2: SGHNT, YYREEE (reference sequence). This CDR3 region has 15 residues.

The rearrangement links TRBV6-2 or TRBV6-3 to TRBJ2-1; D might be TRBD2 (6 bases). Between the trimmed V and J ends, which lost 5 bases and 8 bases, there was a span of 19 bases. Germline CDR1 is MNHEY and CDR2 is SVGEGT. The CDR3 spans 15 residues. This CDR3 reads CASSVPGTLYHEQFF. The CDR3 nucleotides are TGTGCCAGCAGTGTTCCCGGGACTCTATACCATGAGCAGTTCTTC.

The chain combines TRBV7-9 with TRBJ1-5, with 8 bases lining up with TRBD1. Trimming at V came to 5 bases and at J to 9 bases, leaving 9 bases not matched to a gene. Germline values: CDR1 SEHNR, CDR2 FQNEAQ (reference sequence). There are 14 residues in the CDR3. The CDR3 sequence: CASSPGTGHGPQHF. The CDR3 nucleotides read TGTGCCAGCAGCCCCGGGACAGGCCACGGGCCCCAGCATTTT.

This chain connects TRBV30 to TRBJ1-1; 9 positions agree with TRBD1. The ends lost 2 bases at V and 0 bases at J; junction bases unmatched: 1. This CDR3 region has 14 residues. Germline-derived CDR1 and CDR2 are GTSNPN and SVGIG (reference sequence). The CDR3 reads CAWSRTGVNTEAFF. CDR3 sequence (DNA): TGTGCCTGGAGTAGGACAGGGGTGAACACTGAAGCTTTCTTT. Supplemented by reference TRBV30 and TRBJ1-1, the full variable domain reads SQTIHQWPATLVQPVGSPLSLECTVEGTSNPNLYWYRQAAGRGLQLLFYSVGIGQISSEVPQNLSASRPQDRQFILSSKKLLLSDSGFYLCAWSRTGVNTEAFFGQGTRLTVV.

The chain has TRBV2 and TRBJ2-3; D perhaps matches TRBD1 (7 bases). Germline CDR1 SNHLY, CDR2 FYNNEI. Trimming removed 1 base at V and 5 bases at J, with 10 bases between. The length of the CDR3 is 14 residues. The CDR3 coding sequence is TGTGCCAGCAGTGAAGGACAGGGAGGAGATACGCAGTATTTT. As protein: CASSEGQGGDTQYF.

The rearrangement uses TRBV6-5 and TRBJ2-7, with 7 bases matching TRBD1. The CDR3 is 13 residues long. The germline gives CDR1 MNHEY, CDR2 SVGAGI. With V trimmed by 7 bases and J by 4 bases, 7 bases remained unmatched. This CDR3 reads CASIRDRSYEQYV. As DNA, the CDR3 is TGTGCCAGCATCCGGGACAGATCGTACGAGCAGTACGTC.

This clone came up once. The chain couples TRBV5-5 to TRBJ1-6, with 8 bases matching TRBD1. J gave up 9 bases and V 0 bases, and 5 bases lay outside the gene matches. In germline, CDR1 is SGHKS, CDR2 YYEKEE (reference sequence). CDR3 size: 15 residues. The CDR3 spells CASSLVSDRGSPLHF. The CDR3 nucleotides are TGTGCCAGCAGCTTGGTGTCAGACAGGGGTTCACCCCTCCACTTT.

The chain uses TRBV6-5 and TRBJ1-1; D is perhaps TRBD1 (5 bases). Trimming stripped 7 bases from V and 1 base from J, with 10 bases between. The CDR3 loop spans 13 amino acids. CDR1 MNHEY and CDR2 SVGAGI come from the germline V gene. As DNA, the CDR3 is TGTGCCAGCACTAGGGGAGGGAACACTGAAGCTTTCTTT. As protein: CASTRGGNTEAFF.

This chain uses TRBV28 with TRBJ2-3; D gene uncertain. V was trimmed by 10 bases and J by 0 bases, leaving 14 bases between them. The CDR3 consists of 14 residues. In germline, CDR1 is MDHEN, CDR2 SYDVKM. This CDR3 is CATLTPPSTDTQYF. The CDR3 DNA reads TGTGCCACCCTTACTCCTCCGAGCACAGATACGCAGTATTTT.

This chain links TRBV3-1 (or the pseudogene TRBV3-2) with TRBJ2-2, with D perhaps matching TRBD2 (6 bases). Germline V lookup: CDR1 LGHDT, CDR2 YNNKEL (reference sequence). V shed 1 base and J shed 7 bases, with 10 bases lying between them. There are 14 residues in the CDR3. The CDR3 is CASSQAPEGGELFF. The CDR3, as DNA: TGTGCCAGCAGCCAAGCACCGGAGGGCGGGGAGCTGTTTTTT.

A few counts support this clone. The chain has TRBV19 and TRBJ1-5; D is perhaps TRBD1 (5 bases). V lost 7 bases to trimming and J lost 7 bases, with 14 bases between them. The germline gives CDR1 LNHDA, CDR2 SQIVND (reference sequence). This CDR3 is built from 13 residues. This CDR3 is CASTQGSRQPQHF. CDR3 in DNA: TGTGCCAGTACGCAGGGATCGAGACAGCCCCAGCATTTT.

This clone was seen a single time. The chain recombines TRBV6-2 or TRBV6-3 with TRBJ2-3, with 9 bases identical to TRBD1. This CDR3 is built from 16 residues. V gave up 0 bases and J gave up 3 bases; unmatched junction bases: 4. Germline CDR1 and CDR2: MNHEY and SVGEGT. CDR3 sequence (DNA): TGTGCCAGCAGTTACTCGACAGGGGGGCGGACAGATACGCAGTATTTT. It specifies CASSYSTGGRTDTQYF.

The chain employs TRBV10-2 and TRBJ1-1; 7 positions agree with TRBD1. The CDR3 is made up of 12 amino acids. Per the germline V gene, CDR1 is WSHSY and CDR2 is SAAADI. V was pared by 9 bases and J by 5 bases, with 6 bases of the junction left unmatched. In DNA, the CDR3 is TGCGCCAGTACGACAGGGCTAACTGAAGCTTTCTTT. It is translated as CASTTGLTEAFF.

The chain employs TRBV5-5 and TRBJ1-1; D unresolved. The CDR3 extends over 13 amino acids. Germline V gene sequence: CDR1 SGHKS, CDR2 YYEKEE (reference sequence). The V end lost 4 bases, the J end lost 5 bases, and 12 bases lay between the germline ends. The CDR3 loop reads CASSPPGRTEAFF. The CDR3 region has the DNA TGTGCCAGCAGCCCCCCGGGTAGAACTGAAGCTTTCTTT.

The chain recombines TRBV10-2 with TRBJ2-1; 9 bases fit TRBD2. The CDR3 is made up of 18 amino acids. V gave up 11 bases and J gave up 0 bases; unmatched junction bases: 17. Germline lookup yields CDR1 WSHSY and CDR2 SAAADI. CDR3 DNA sequence: TGCGCCGCAACGAGAGCGGGGGGACTTTCGAGCTCCTACAATGAGCAGTTCTTC. Encoded protein: CAATRAGGLSSSYNEQFF.

The chain carries TRBV3-1 (or the pseudogene TRBV3-2) and TRBJ1-4, with D unclear. CDR1 is LGHDT and CDR2 is YNNKEL in the germline V gene (reference sequence). This CDR3 has 15 amino acids. Trimming removed 2 bases from V and 8 bases from J, with 15 bases in between. The CDR3 coding sequence is TGTGCCAGCAGCCAAACCGGAGGAGGTTACGAAAAACTGTTTTTT. Translating it yields CASSQTGGGYEKLFF.

This clone was seen a handful of times. The CDR3 DNA sequence: TGCAGTGCTAGTCGAGCGCCCGGGGAGCTGTTTTTT. It translates to CSASRAPGELFF. The chain carries TRBV20-1 and TRBJ2-2; D gene unclear. Germline CDR1 and CDR2: DFQATT and SNEGSKA (reference sequence). Trimming shortened V by 3 bases and J by 6 bases, and 8 bases separated the two germline ends. This CDR3 comprises 12 residues.